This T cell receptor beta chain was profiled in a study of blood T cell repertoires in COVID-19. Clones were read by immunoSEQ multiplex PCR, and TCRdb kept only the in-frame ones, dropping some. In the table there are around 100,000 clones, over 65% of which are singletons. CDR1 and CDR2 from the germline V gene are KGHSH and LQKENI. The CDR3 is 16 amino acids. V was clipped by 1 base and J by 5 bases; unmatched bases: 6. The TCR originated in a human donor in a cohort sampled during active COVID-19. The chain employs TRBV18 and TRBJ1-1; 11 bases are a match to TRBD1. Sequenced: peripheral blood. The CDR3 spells CASSPRDRGFRTEAFF. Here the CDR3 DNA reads TGTGCCAGCTCACCACGGGACAGGGGGTTCAGGACTGAAGCTTTCTTT.